This TCR beta chain is drawn from a study of blood T cell repertoires in COVID-19. In the study overall: The origin of the acute and convalescent COVID-19 samples was the United States, Italy and Spain. Nucleic acid was either cDNA or gDNA, and it came from T cells, B-cell-depleted T cells, or PBMCs.

V was trimmed by 5 bases and J by 6 bases, leaving 19 bases between them. CDR3 length equals 15 residues. CDR1 MNHEY and CDR2 SVGEGT come from the germline V gene. In this sample, this clone turned up once. As processed by the authors: How many nucleated cells were present was estimated from reference gene primer amplification. Using immunoSEQ multiplex PCR, the repertoire was profiled, and TCRdb retains in-frame clones only, with some absent. V and J calls plus clone size are reproduced from that table; the DNA served to infer D and trimming. Among fewer than 40,000 clones listed, just under 80% were seen once.

This receptor was obtained from a man in his sixties with acute or convalescent COVID-19. The sample was peripheral blood. The chain is built from TRBV6-2 or TRBV6-3 and TRBJ1-1; weak D call: TRBD1 (5 bases). The CDR3 protein is CASSPRGRSGAEAFF. The CDR3 DNA is TGTGCCAGCAGTCCAAGGGGAAGGAGTGGGGCTGAAGCTTTCTTT.